This T cell receptor beta chain was observed in a study of blood T cell repertoires in COVID-19. Profiling relied on immunoSEQ multiplex PCR, and the TCRdb table lists in-frame clones only, not all of them. The table includes 360,000 or so clones, almost 90% detected once. The CDR3 runs to 15 residues. V was cut by 5 bases and J by 0 bases, with 14 bases left in between. The V gene's germline CDR1 is SGHAT and CDR2 FQNNGV. This TCR was recovered from a man aged 18 to 30 with active or convalescent COVID-19. Sequenced: peripheral blood. This chain joins TRBV11-2 and TRBJ2-7; D call uncertain. The CDR3 sequence is CASSPTPYPSYEQYF. As DNA, the CDR3 is TGTGCCAGCAGCCCGACACCTTACCCCTCCTACGAGCAGTACTTC.